The clone carrying this TCR beta chain appeared many times. Trimming left V 3 bases short and J 6 bases short, with 17 bases between. The CDR3 runs 15 residues. Looked up from germline, CDR1 is MNHEY and CDR2 is SVGAGI. This sample stems from a study of blood T cells in healthy people across ages. Alongside a J-beta primer mix, a sample-barcoded 5' primer served in a second PCR lasting about 7 to 12 cycles. TCRdb itself ran the 5' RACE reads through MiXCR, one entry per CDR3 protein. The repertoire consists of approximately 730,000 distinct CDR3 sequences, with 50% to 65% occurring once and the leading ten covering approximately 40%.

This TCR was sampled from a man older than 75 in good health. V is TRBV6-5 and J is TRBJ1-2; the D is unclear. The specimen was blood. The CDR3 is CASSYADSGPNGYTF. The CDR3 nucleotides read TGTGCCAGCAGTTATGCTGATTCTGGTCCCAATGGCTACACCTTC.